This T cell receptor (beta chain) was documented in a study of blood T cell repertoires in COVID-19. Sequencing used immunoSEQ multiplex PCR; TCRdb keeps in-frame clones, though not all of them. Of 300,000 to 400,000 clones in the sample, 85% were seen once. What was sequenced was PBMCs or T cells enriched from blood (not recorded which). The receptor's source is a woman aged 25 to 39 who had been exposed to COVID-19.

The CDR3 DNA sequence: TGTGCCAGCAGCTTAGCGTTTAGGACAGTGAACACTGAAGCTTTCTTT. This gives the protein CASSLAFRTVNTEAFF. The chain uses TRBV7-9 and TRBJ1-1, with D possibly being TRBD1 (6 bases). The V gene lost 0 bases and the J gene lost 0 bases, with 11 bases spanning the gap. Germline values: CDR1 SEHNR, CDR2 FQNEAQ (reference sequence). The CDR3 is 16 residues long.